The rows below give T cell receptor beta chains drawn from one sample of a study of early T cells in non-severe SARS-CoV-2 infection. TCRdb redid the calling of the 5' RACE reads with MiXCR, one entry per CDR3 protein. The sample shows tens of thousands of distinct CDR3 sequences, around 8.5% of them seen only once. The sequencing sample was made of whole blood. These receptors all stem from an adult who was a healthcare worker with PCR-confirmed SARS-CoV-2 infection or an uninfected control (not recorded which). Each CDR3 is given with its conserved first and last residue. The order of the fields is clone size, D gene, V gene, J gene, CDR3 DNA, CDR3 protein. The D gene is left open where the match is weak. Clone size is given for some rows only: seen once, a few or many times, or a class if the clone is expanded.

clone size: many; D gene: NA; V gene: TRBV2; J gene: TRBJ1-1; CDR3 DNA: TGTGCCAGCAATAATTGGTCGAACACTGAAGCTTTCTTT; CDR3 protein: CASNNWSNTEAFF
clone size: many; D gene: NA; V gene: TRBV20-1; J gene: TRBJ2-1; CDR3 DNA: TGCAGTGCTAGAGTTCCGGGTACTTACAATGAGCAGTTCTTC; CDR3 protein: CSARVPGTYNEQFF
clone size: many; D gene: NA; V gene: TRBV4-1; J gene: TRBJ2-3; CDR3 DNA: TGCGCCAGCAGCCAGATGGGCAGGGTGACAGATACGCAGTATTTT; CDR3 protein: CASSQMGRVTDTQYF
clone size: NA; D gene: TRBD1; V gene: TRBV25-1; J gene: TRBJ2-2; CDR3 DNA: TGTGCCAGCAGTGTGACAGGGGGCGAGGGCACCGGGGAGCTGTTTTTT; CDR3 protein: CASSVTGGEGTGELFF
clone size: few; D gene: TRBD2; V gene: TRBV11-1; J gene: TRBJ2-1; CDR3 DNA: TGTGCCAGCAGCTTCGGACTAGCGGGGGGCCACAGCTCCTACAATGAGCAGTTCTTC; CDR3 protein: CASSFGLAGGHSSYNEQFF
clone size: NA; D gene: TRBD1; V gene: TRBV11-2; J gene: TRBJ2-7; CDR3 DNA: TGTGCCAGCAGTTCCATCTCAGGACAGGGAAGAACCGAGCAGTACTTC; CDR3 protein: CASSSISGQGRTEQYF
clone size: few; D gene: NA; V gene: TRBV2; J gene: TRBJ1-6; CDR3 DNA: TGTGCCAGCAGTGAAGAATCAAAATCACCCCTCCACTTT; CDR3 protein: CASSEESKSPLHF
clone size: NA; D gene: NA; V gene: TRBV6-2/TRBV6-3; J gene: TRBJ1-5; CDR3 DNA: TGTGCCAGCAGTTACCAGGGGAACAATCAGCCCCAGCATTTT; CDR3 protein: CASSYQGNNQPQHF
clone size: few; D gene: TRBD2; V gene: TRBV7-9; J gene: TRBJ2-5; CDR3 DNA: TGTGCCAGCAGCGCGGGACTAGCGGGGGGGCATCAAGAGACCCAGTACTTC; CDR3 protein: CASSAGLAGGHQETQYF
clone size: many; D gene: NA; V gene: TRBV27; J gene: TRBJ1-2; CDR3 DNA: TGTGCCAGCGGCGCCCTTGACAGCGGTCCCTATGGCTACACCTTC; CDR3 protein: CASGALDSGPYGYTF
clone size: many; D gene: NA; V gene: TRBV11-2; J gene: TRBJ2-1; CDR3 DNA: TGTGCCAGCAGCCTGGACCGTCAGAATGAGCAGTTCTTC; CDR3 protein: CASSLDRQNEQFF
clone size: many; D gene: NA; V gene: TRBV3-1; J gene: TRBJ1-1; CDR3 DNA: TGTGCCAGCAGCCAAGAGGCGGGTCGGGCTGAAGCTTTCTTT; CDR3 protein: CASSQEAGRAEAFF
clone size: many; D gene: NA; V gene: TRBV30; J gene: TRBJ2-3; CDR3 DNA: TGTGCCTGGAAGGGGGCAGATACGCAGTATTTT; CDR3 protein: CAWKGADTQYF
clone size: many; D gene: NA; V gene: TRBV7-9; J gene: TRBJ1-1; CDR3 DNA: TGTGCCAGCAGCCCGGGCACAGGGCTGAACACTGAAGCTTTCTTT; CDR3 protein: CASSPGTGLNTEAFF
clone size: NA; D gene: NA; V gene: TRBV30; J gene: TRBJ1-1; CDR3 DNA: TGTGCTTCCTTGAAGTTGTCTGAAGCTTTCTTT; CDR3 protein: CASLKLSEAFF
clone size: few; D gene: NA; V gene: TRBV27; J gene: TRBJ2-1; CDR3 DNA: TGTGCCAGCAGTTTTCGCGCCACCAATGAGCAGTTCTTC; CDR3 protein: CASSFRATNEQFF
clone size: few; D gene: TRBD2; V gene: TRBV12-3/TRBV12-4; J gene: TRBJ2-7; CDR3 DNA: TGTGCCAGCACCCCCGGGGACTACTCGTACGAGCAGTACTTC; CDR3 protein: CASTPGDYSYEQYF